The 7 T cell receptor beta chains reported below all come from one sample, sequenced in a study of glioma-infiltrating T cells after dendritic cell vaccination. Assay used: immunoSEQ multiplex PCR; TCRdb lists only in-frame clones, some missing. The sample holds about 38,000 clones, 70% to 85% seen once. The sample consisted of blood, taken before dendritic cell vaccination. The receptors here all came from a human donor with glioblastoma.

The chain recombines TRBV7-9 with TRBJ2-5, with TRBD1 as a possible D gene (6 bases). CDR1 and CDR2 from the germline V gene are SEHNR and FQNEAQ (reference sequence). The CDR3 is made up of 16 amino acids. The ends were cut back, 1 base at V and 5 bases at J, with 17 bases in the middle. CDR3 in DNA: TGTGCCAGCAGCTTAGTTCAGGGGAGCGGTTCTGAGACCCAGTACTTC. The encoded protein is CASSLVQGSGSETQYF.

The chain uses TRBV29-1 and TRBJ1-4; D may be TRBD1 (5 bases). The CDR3 length is 11 residues. Germline V lookup: CDR1 SQVTM, CDR2 ANQGSEA. The CDR3 DNA follows: TGCGGGGCCCAAAGGGGTGAAAAACTGTTTTTT. This encodes CGAQRGEKLFF.

V usage is TRBV19 and J usage is TRBJ1-1; 9 bases match TRBD1. From germline, CDR1 is LNHDA and CDR2 SQIVND (reference sequence). The CDR3 runs to 18 residues. After removal of 1 base from V and 6 bases from J, the junction contained 15 bases not matched to a gene. Here the CDR3 reads CASSIAFPGQGFFAEAFF. The CDR3 bases are TGTGCCAGTAGTATAGCCTTCCCGGGACAGGGTTTCTTCGCTGAAGCTTTCTTT.

V usage is TRBV6-5 and J usage is TRBJ2-2; D is possibly TRBD1 (5 bases). The V gene's germline CDR1 is MNHEY and CDR2 SVGAGI. There are 16 residues in the CDR3. Trimming shortened V by 0 bases and J by 1 base, and 9 bases separated the two germline ends. CDR3 bases: TGTGCCAGCAGTTACTCCAGACAGAGGAACACCGGGGAGCTGTTTTTT. Encoded protein: CASSYSRQRNTGELFF.

The J gene is TRBJ1-1, the V gene TRBV4-3; D perhaps matches TRBD1 (6 bases). The CDR3 totals 15 residues. Germline CDR1 LGHNA, CDR2 YSLEER. Deletions cut 1 base from V and 7 bases from J, with 16 bases between. The CDR3, as DNA: TGCGCCAGCAGCCAAGGGCGGACAGTAAGGGGTGAAGCTTTCTTT. Amino acids: CASSQGRTVRGEAFF.

To note about this clone: Other DNA sequences in this sample translate to the same CDR3. V gene TRBV27 combines with J gene TRBJ2-1; 8 nucleotides line up with TRBD1. This CDR3 contains 16 residues. Germline V gene lookup returns CDR1 MNHEY and CDR2 SMNVEV (reference sequence). Trimming removed 5 bases from V and 10 bases from J; junction bases left unmatched: 16. Here the CDR3 reads CASSPQTGAVTFEQFF. The DNA of the CDR3 is TGTGCCAGCAGTCCCCAGACAGGGGCGGTAACTTTCGAGCAGTTCTTC.

V is TRBV5-6 and J is TRBJ2-3; 7 bases match TRBD1. The trim removed 3 bases at V and 4 bases at J, leaving 11 bases unmatched. CDR3 size: 16 residues. Germline lookup yields CDR1 SGHDT and CDR2 YYEEEE. CDR3 nucleotide sequence: TGTGCCAGCAGCTCACGGATCGGACAGGCGGCAGATACGCAGTATTTT. It encodes CASSSRIGQAADTQYF. Together with reference TRBV5-6 and TRBJ2-3, the CDR3 gives the full variable domain: DAGVTQSPTHLIKTRGQQVTLRCSPKSGHDTVSWYQQALGQGPQFIFQYYEEEERQRGNFPDRFSGHQFPNYSSELNVNALLLGDSALYLCASSSRIGQAADTQYFGPGTRLTVL.